The T cell receptor (beta chain) described here comes from a study of patients and donors after allogeneic stem cell transplantation. The V and J ends lost 0 bases and 0 bases respectively, with 9 bases between them. CDR3 length: 15 amino acids. Germline loops: CDR1 SGHTS, CDR2 YDEGEE. This clonotype was counted only a few times. TCRdb reprocessed the RT-PCR reads with MiXCR, giving one entry per CDR3 protein. The sample holds roughly 960,000 distinct CDR3 sequences, about a sixth seen once. This rearrangement joins TRBV5-8 to TRBJ1-2; D gene uncertain. Sequencing was carried out using blood, either unsorted or a sorted T cell fraction (not recorded which). The clonotype comes from a human donor who was either an allogeneic HSCT recipient or a stem cell or donor lymphocyte infusion donor (not recorded which). It is not recorded whose cells these are; they may come from a transplant donor. CDR3: CASSLEGYSNYGYTF. The CDR3 nucleotides read TGTGCCAGCAGCTTGGAAGGATACTCTAACTATGGCTACACCTTC.